A selection of T cell receptor beta chains follows, all from one sample in a study of blood T cell repertoires in COVID-19. The assay was immunoSEQ multiplex PCR, and TCRdb's table has in-frame clones only and misses some. The repertoire includes about 160,000 clones, approximately 88% of them detected once, and about 6.3% sits in the top ten. The sample comprised PBMCs or T cells enriched from blood (not recorded which). The receptors shown here come from a woman between 50 and 59 years old who had recovered from COVID-19. The CDR3 runs from the conserved cysteine through the conserved F or W. The D gene is left open where the match is weak. For some rows the clone size is stated as once, few or many, or as a class when expanded; others skip it.

>.|TRBV5-4|TRBJ1-2|TRBD1
TGTGCCAGCAGCAGGAGGGACAGGGCTAACTATGGCTACACCTTC
CASSRRDRANYGYTF
>.|TRBV6-4|TRBJ2-1|.
TGTGCCAGCAGTGAGGGCCGGCAGCAGTTCTTC
CASSEGRQQFF
>.|TRBV7-9|TRBJ1-5|TRBD1
TGTGCCAGCAGCGGCTGGACAGGACTTGGGGATCAGCCCCAGCATTTT
CASSGWTGLGDQPQHF
>.|TRBV30|TRBJ1-2|.
TGTGCCTGGAATCGGAGCCCGACCGATTCCTATGGCTACACCTTC
CAWNRSPTDSYGYTF
>once|TRBV29-1|TRBJ2-7|.
TGCAGCGTTGAAAGGTTAGGGGACATGAGGGGCGAGCAGTACTTC
CSVERLGDMRGEQYF
>.|TRBV24-1|TRBJ2-5|TRBD2
TGTGCCACCAGTGGTGGTAGCGGGGATCAAGAGACCCAGTACTTC
CATSGGSGDQETQYF
>.|TRBV9|TRBJ2-3|.
TGTGCCAGCAGTACAAGGGGGGGCCCCACAGATACGCAGTATTTT
CASSTRGGPTDTQYF
>.|TRBV29-1|TRBJ1-1|.
TGCAGCACCAGGCCCGGCACTGAAGCTTTCTTT
CSTRPGTEAFF
>.|TRBV9|TRBJ1-4|TRBD1
TGTGCCAGCAGCGAATCCGGGACAGGGGAAAAACTGTTTTTT
CASSESGTGEKLFF
>.|TRBV29-1|TRBJ2-2|TRBD1
TGCAGCGTACTCCGCTCTGACAGGGCGAACACCGGGGAGCTGTTTTTT
CSVLRSDRANTGELFF
>.|TRBV9|TRBJ1-3|.
TGTGCCAGCAGCGTAGCTAGTGAAGGGGGAGGAAACACCATATATTTT
CASSVASEGGGNTIYF
>once|TRBV5-1|TRBJ2-7|.
TGCGCCAGCAGCTCCCAGGGGTACGAGCAGTACTTC
CASSSQGYEQYF
>.|TRBV19|TRBJ2-3|TRBD2
TGTGCCAGTAGTATACTTTTTCGACTAGCGACAGATACGCAGTATTTT
CASSILFRLATDTQYF
>.|TRBV19|TRBJ2-5|TRBD1
TGTGCCAGTAGTATAGGTGGGACAGTACAAGAGACCCAGTACTTC
CASSIGGTVQETQYF
>.|TRBV7-9|TRBJ2-3|.
TGTGCCAGCAGCCCCACTATGCTCACAGATACGCAGTATTTT
CASSPTMLTDTQYF
>.|TRBV5-4|TRBJ2-5|TRBD2
TGTGCCAGCAGCCCCATTAGCGGGCTCCAAGAGACCCAGTACTTC
CASSPISGLQETQYF
>.|TRBV5-1|TRBJ1-3|.
TGCGCCAGCAGCTCCAGACAGTCCTCTGGAAACACCATATATTTT
CASSSRQSSGNTIYF
>once|TRBV7-2|TRBJ1-1|.
TGTGCCAGCAGCTTAGGTTTTGGGCTCCCGATTACTGAAGCTTTCTTT
CASSLGFGLPITEAFF
>.|TRBV14|TRBJ2-7|TRBD1
TGTGCCAGCAGCCAAGCGATAGGACAGGGCACCTACGAGCAGTACTTC
CASSQAIGQGTYEQYF
>.|TRBV3-1/TRBV3-2|TRBJ2-7|.
TGTGCCAGCAGCCAAGCAAACAGGGGGGGATCCTACGAGCAGTACTTC
CASSQANRGGSYEQYF
>.|TRBV20-1|TRBJ1-3|.
TGCAGTGCTCATTCCGGAAACACCATATATTTT
CSAHSGNTIYF
>.|TRBV19|TRBJ2-5|TRBD2
TGTGCCAGTAGTATAGGAGGGGCGGGGGAGCAAGAGACCCAGTACTTC
CASSIGGAGEQETQYF
>.|TRBV13|TRBJ1-5|.
TGTGCCAGCAGCTTAGGCCGGGGGGATCAGCCCCAGCATTTT
CASSLGRGDQPQHF
>.|TRBV7-2|TRBJ2-1|TRBD1
TGTGCCAGCAGCCTTTCCGGGACAGGAGATGAAAAGTTCTTC
CASSLSGTGDEKFF
>few|TRBV18|TRBJ1-6|TRBD1
TGTGCCAGCTCACCAGGACAGGGGGCAGGTTCACCCCTCCACTTT
CASSPGQGAGSPLHF
>.|TRBV7-9|TRBJ2-1|TRBD2
TGTGCCAGCAGCTTCCTAGCGGCCAATGAGCAGTTCTTC
CASSFLAANEQFF
>.|TRBV4-3|TRBJ1-2|TRBD1
TGCGCCAGCAGCCAAGATCGGACAGGGTCTGGCTACACCTTC
CASSQDRTGSGYTF
>.|TRBV19|TRBJ1-1|TRBD1
TGTGCCAGTAGTACCGGGACAGGAAGAACTGAAGCTTTCTTT
CASSTGTGRTEAFF
>once|TRBV18|TRBJ1-4|TRBD1
TGTGCCAGCTCACCGGTAGGACAGGATAATGAAAAACTGTTTTTT
CASSPVGQDNEKLFF
>few|TRBV6-2/TRBV6-3|TRBJ1-2|.
TGTGCCAGCAGTTACAAGCAGGGCAATGGCTACACCTTC
CASSYKQGNGYTF
>.|TRBV7-2|TRBJ2-1|TRBD1
TGTGCCAGCAGCTTAAGGACAGGGTGGCGGAACAATGAGCAGTTCTTC
CASSLRTGWRNNEQFF
>.|TRBV18|TRBJ2-7|TRBD1
TGTGCCAGCTCATCAACCCAGACAGGGAGCTCCTACGAGCAGTACTTC
CASSSTQTGSSYEQYF
>.|TRBV19|TRBJ2-5|.
TGTGCCAGTAGCCACAGGGTATTGAGAGAGACCCAGTACTTC
CASSHRVLRETQYF
>.|TRBV5-1|TRBJ1-1|.
TGCGCCAGCAGCTTGGTACAGGGAAGCACTGAAGCTTTCTTT
CASSLVQGSTEAFF
>.|TRBV10-3|TRBJ1-4|TRBD1
TGTGCCATCAGTGAGTCTCGGGACAGGGGGGTTCGGGAAAAACTGTTTTTT
CAISESRDRGVREKLFF
>once|TRBV18|TRBJ1-1|TRBD1
TGTGCCAGCGAGACAGGGATGAACACTGAAGCTTTCTTT
CASETGMNTEAFF
>.|TRBV6-1|TRBJ1-5|TRBD1
TGTGCCAGCAGTGATCCGGACAGGGGAAACAATCAGCCCCAGCATTTT
CASSDPDRGNNQPQHF
>.|TRBV6-5|TRBJ1-2|.
TGTGCCAGCAGTCAGAGACTCTATGGCTACACCTTC
CASSQRLYGYTF
>.|TRBV7-2|TRBJ2-7|TRBD1
TGTGCCAGCAGCTTAGTAGGGGGCCCCCAGGGAAGCGGCGAGCAGTACTTC
CASSLVGGPQGSGEQYF
>.|TRBV7-3|TRBJ2-1|.
TGTGCCAGCAGCTTGGCGGATGAGCAGTTCTTC
CASSLADEQFF
>.|TRBV7-7|TRBJ2-1|TRBD2
TGTGCCAGCAGCTTGTCTACTAGCGGGGGGTTGAATGAGCAGTTCTTC
CASSLSTSGGLNEQFF
>.|TRBV18|TRBJ2-5|.
TGTGCCAGCTCACCACCGGGCCTCCAAGAGACCCAGTACTTC
CASSPPGLQETQYF
>.|TRBV11-2|TRBJ1-2|.
TGTGCCAGCAGCTTAGAAAGGGGGGGTGCTGGCTACACCTTC
CASSLERGGAGYTF
>once|TRBV11-2|TRBJ1-2|.
TGTGCCAGCAGCTTAGTGACAGGTAGTGGCTACACCTTC
CASSLVTGSGYTF